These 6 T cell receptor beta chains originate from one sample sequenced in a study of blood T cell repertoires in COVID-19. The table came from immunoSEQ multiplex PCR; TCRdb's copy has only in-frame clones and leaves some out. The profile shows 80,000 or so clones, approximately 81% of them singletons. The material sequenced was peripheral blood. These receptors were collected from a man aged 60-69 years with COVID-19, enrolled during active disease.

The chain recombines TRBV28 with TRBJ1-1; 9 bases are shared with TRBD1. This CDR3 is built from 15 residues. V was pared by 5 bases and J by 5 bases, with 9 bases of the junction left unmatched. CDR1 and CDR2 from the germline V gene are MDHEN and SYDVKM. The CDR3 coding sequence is TGTGCCAGCAGTCCATTACAGGGGGCGCAGACTGAAGCTTTCTTT. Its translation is CASSPLQGAQTEAFF.

CDR3 sequence reads: CASSLGQVDFNSPLHF. CDR3 sequence (DNA): TGTGCCAGCAGCTTAGGACAGGTCGACTTCAATTCACCCCTCCACTTT. V gene TRBV5-5 combines with J gene TRBJ1-6, with TRBD1 matching 7 bases. Germline V CDR1 and CDR2: SGHKS, YYEKEE (reference sequence). This CDR3 contains 16 residues. Trimming cost V 2 bases and J 7 bases; bases outside gene matches: 9.

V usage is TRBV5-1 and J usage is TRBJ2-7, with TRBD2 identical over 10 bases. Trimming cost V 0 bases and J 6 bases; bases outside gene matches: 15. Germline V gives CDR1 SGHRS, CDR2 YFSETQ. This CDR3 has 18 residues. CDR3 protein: CASSLALIAGGRGGEQYF. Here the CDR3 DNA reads TGCGCCAGCAGCTTGGCCTTGATAGCGGGAGGCCGCGGTGGCGAGCAGTACTTC.

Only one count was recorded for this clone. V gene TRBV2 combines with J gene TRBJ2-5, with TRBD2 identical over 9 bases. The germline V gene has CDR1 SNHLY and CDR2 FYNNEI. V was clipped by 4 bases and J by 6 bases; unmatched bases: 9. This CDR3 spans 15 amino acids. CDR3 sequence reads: CASSGGSGGIQTQYF. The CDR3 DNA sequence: TGTGCCAGCAGTGGTGGTAGCGGGGGAATTCAGACCCAGTACTTC.

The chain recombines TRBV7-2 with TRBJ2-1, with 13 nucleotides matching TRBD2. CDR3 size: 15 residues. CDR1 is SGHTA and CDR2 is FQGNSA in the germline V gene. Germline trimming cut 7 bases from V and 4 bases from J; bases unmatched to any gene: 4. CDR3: CASIPLAGGYNEQFF. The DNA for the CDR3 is TGTGCCAGCATCCCACTAGCGGGGGGGTACAATGAGCAGTTCTTC.

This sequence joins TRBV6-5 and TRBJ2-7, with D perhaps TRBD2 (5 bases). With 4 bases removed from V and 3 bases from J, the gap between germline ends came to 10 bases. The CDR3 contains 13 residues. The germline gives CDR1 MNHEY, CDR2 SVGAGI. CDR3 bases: TGTGCCAGCAGTTTGGACTGGAACTACGAGCAGTACTTC. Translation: CASSLDWNYEQYF.